This TCR beta chain was found in a study of cytomegalovirus exposure and HLA in healthy donors. Study at large: Most donors, roughly 84% of a few hundred genotyped, fell in the Caucasian-associated ancestry cluster.

Germline V gene lookup returns CDR1 LNHDA and CDR2 SQIVND (reference sequence). The CDR3 has 13 amino acids. To note about this clone: The antigen remains undetermined.

Likely unrecorded immune exposures existed in these nominally healthy donors. 13 Jbeta primers and 60 Vbeta primers were used for the PCR. Produced via immunoSEQ multiplex PCR; TCRdb's table is partial and in-frame only. The table lists 150,000 to 180,000 clones, approximately 80% of them singletons. Notes on the study in general: Cytomegalovirus association was listed for 150 to 200 TCR beta chains. The likely origin of a cluster of highly shared sequence variants was a sequencing artifact.

The chain is built from TRBV19 and TRBJ2-5; a possible D gene is TRBD1 (5 bases). The DNA matches TRBJ2-7 better at its end, which makes the J call doubtful. Source material: PBMCs. The source is a man aged 25 to 45 in good health and CMV-seropositive. CDR3 loop: CASSIGQANEQYF. The CDR3 DNA follows: TGTGCCAGTAGTATCGGACAAGCTAACGAGCAGTACTTC.